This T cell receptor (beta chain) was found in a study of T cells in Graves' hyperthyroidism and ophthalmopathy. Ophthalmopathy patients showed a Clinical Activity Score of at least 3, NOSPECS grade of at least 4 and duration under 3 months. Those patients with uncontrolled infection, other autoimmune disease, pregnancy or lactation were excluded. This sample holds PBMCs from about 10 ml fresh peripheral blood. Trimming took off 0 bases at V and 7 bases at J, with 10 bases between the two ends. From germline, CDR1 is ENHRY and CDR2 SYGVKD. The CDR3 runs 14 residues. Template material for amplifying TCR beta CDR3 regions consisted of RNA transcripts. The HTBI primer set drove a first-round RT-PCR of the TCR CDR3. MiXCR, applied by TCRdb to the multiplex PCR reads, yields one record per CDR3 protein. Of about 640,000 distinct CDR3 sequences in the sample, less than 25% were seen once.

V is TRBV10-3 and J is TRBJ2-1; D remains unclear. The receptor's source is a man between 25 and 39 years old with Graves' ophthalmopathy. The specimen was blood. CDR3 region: CAISESGPLNEQFF. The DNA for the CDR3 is TGTGCCATCAGTGAGTCAGGGCCCTTGAATGAGCAGTTCTTC.